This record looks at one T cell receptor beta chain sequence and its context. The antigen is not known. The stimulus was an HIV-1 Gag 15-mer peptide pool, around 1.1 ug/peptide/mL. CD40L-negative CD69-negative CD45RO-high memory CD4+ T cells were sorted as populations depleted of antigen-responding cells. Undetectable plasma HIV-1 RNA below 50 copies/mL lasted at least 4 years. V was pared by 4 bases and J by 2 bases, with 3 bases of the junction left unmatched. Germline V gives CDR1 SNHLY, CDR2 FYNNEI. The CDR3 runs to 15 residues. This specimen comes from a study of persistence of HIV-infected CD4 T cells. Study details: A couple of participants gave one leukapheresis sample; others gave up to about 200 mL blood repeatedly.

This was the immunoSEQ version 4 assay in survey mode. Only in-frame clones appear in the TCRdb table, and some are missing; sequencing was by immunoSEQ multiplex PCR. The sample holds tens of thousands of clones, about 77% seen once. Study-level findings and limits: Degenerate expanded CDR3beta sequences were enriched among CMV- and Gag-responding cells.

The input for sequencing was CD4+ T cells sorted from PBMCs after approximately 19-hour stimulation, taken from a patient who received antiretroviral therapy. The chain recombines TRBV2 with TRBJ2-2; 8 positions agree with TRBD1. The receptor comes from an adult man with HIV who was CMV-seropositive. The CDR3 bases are TGTGCCAGCAGTGTAGGGACAGGTAACACCGGGGAGCTGTTTTTT. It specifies CASSVGTGNTGELFF.